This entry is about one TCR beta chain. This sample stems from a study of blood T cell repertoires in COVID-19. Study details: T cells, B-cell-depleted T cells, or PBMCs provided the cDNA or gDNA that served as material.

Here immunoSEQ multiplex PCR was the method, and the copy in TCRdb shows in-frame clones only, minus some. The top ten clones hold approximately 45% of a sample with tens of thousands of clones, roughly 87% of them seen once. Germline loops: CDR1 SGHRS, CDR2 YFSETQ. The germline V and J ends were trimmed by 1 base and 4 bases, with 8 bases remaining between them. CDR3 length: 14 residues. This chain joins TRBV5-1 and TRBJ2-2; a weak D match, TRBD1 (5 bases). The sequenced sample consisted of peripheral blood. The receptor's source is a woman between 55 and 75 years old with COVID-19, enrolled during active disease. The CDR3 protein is CASSLQGITGELFF. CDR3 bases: TGCGCCAGCAGCTTGCAGGGAATCACCGGGGAGCTGTTTTTT.